This T cell receptor beta chain derives from a study of blood T cells in healthy people across ages. V was clipped by 1 base and J by 1 base, with 14 bases between them. The germline V gene encodes CDR1 GTSNPN and CDR2 SVGIG (reference sequence). The CDR3 loop spans 16 amino acids. The authors ran a second PCR of 7 to 11 cycles using a sample-barcoded 5' primer and a J-beta primer mix. TCRdb called the 5' RACE reads again in MiXCR, with one record for every CDR3 protein. The sample has 700,000 to 1,000,000 distinct CDR3 sequences; 40% to 50% are singletons. The source material was blood. The rearrangement links TRBV30 to TRBJ2-4; D is uncertain. This TCR was sampled from a man in his sixties in good health. The CDR3 loop is CAWSGSLPSAKNIQYF. CDR3 nucleotide sequence: TGTGCCTGGAGTGGGAGTCTACCTTCGGCCAAAAACATTCAGTACTTC. The whole variable domain, filled in from reference TRBV30 and TRBJ2-4, reads SQTIHQWPATLVQPVGSPLSLECTVEGTSNPNLYWYRQAAGRGLQLLFYSVGIGQISSEVPQNLSASRPQDRQFILSSKKLLLSDSGFYLCAWSGSLPSAKNIQYFGAGTRLSVL.